This T cell receptor (beta chain) was sequenced during a study of response to subunit inactivated influenza vaccine. This CDR3 is built from 15 residues. In germline, CDR1 is MNHNS, CDR2 SASEGT. The V gene end was trimmed by 4 bases and the J gene end by 7 bases; junction bases not matched to a gene: 12. Study findings and constraints: Seasonal influenza vaccination, on each occasion, was suggested by the authors to recruit few new T cells.

A single record per CDR3 protein comes from TCRdb applying MiXCR to the RT-PCR reads. In the table there are under 200,000 distinct CDR3 sequences, about an eighth of which are singletons. This clonotype showed up many times. Antigen unknown. These same records also appear under a second study, on T cells expressing NK-cell markers. According to that study: A 5'RACE template switching approach incorporating UMIs was used to make TCR beta cDNA. The dominant NKG2C+ clonotypes represented about 1.0-7.5% of CD8+ T cells in about six donors. One observes that, in several donors, these clonotypes were also the leading ones within the CD3+CD56-NKG2C+ fraction. HCMV specificity was not established for the expanded NKG2C+ T cell clones.

This specimen consisted of CD8+ T cells sorted from PBMCs, obtained roughly 13 days after vaccination. V usage is TRBV6-1 and J usage is TRBJ2-7, with 8 bases matching TRBD1. The TCR sequence derives from a man aged 45-65 years who received an inactivated influenza vaccine. The CDR3 bases are TGTGCCAGCAGTGCCACGTTTCGGACAGGGCGGGAGCAGTACTTC. It codes for CASSATFRTGREQYF.